One sample yielded the 18 T cell receptor beta chains listed below, sequenced in a study of cytomegalovirus exposure and HLA in healthy donors. Clones were sequenced by immunoSEQ multiplex PCR, and TCRdb holds only the in-frame ones, with some missing. The sample records hundreds of thousands of clones, 75% to 90% being singletons. Sequenced: PBMCs. These receptors were collected from a woman aged 18-35 years in good health and CMV-seronegative.

The chain carries TRBV6-6 and TRBJ2-3, with 8 positions matching TRBD1. The germline V gene encodes CDR1 MNHNY and CDR2 SVGAGI (reference sequence). J lost 4 bases, V lost 2 bases, and 5 bases had no gene match. The CDR3 sequence is 15 residues long. The CDR3 DNA is TGTGCCAGCAGTTACAAGAGACAGGGGCCAGATACGCAGTATTTT. Translated, it gives CASSYKRQGPDTQYF.

The CDR3 DNA sequence: TGTGCCAGCCCAGGGGATGAAAAACTGTTTTTT. Encoded protein: CASPGDEKLFF. The rearrangement joins TRBV6-9 to TRBJ1-4, with a tentative D call TRBD1 (6 bases). The CDR3 length is 11 residues. Germline V gene data show CDR1 as MNHGY and CDR2 as SVAAGI. V gave up 8 bases and J gave up 6 bases, with 7 bases separating them.

The chain joins TRBV4-2 to TRBJ2-6; tentative D call: TRBD1 (6 bases). Trimming left V 2 bases short and J 1 base short, with 9 bases between. Per the germline V gene, CDR1 is LGHNA and CDR2 is YNFKEQ. There are 16 residues in the CDR3. CDR3: CASSQKTGSGANVLTF. Here the CDR3 DNA reads TGTGCCAGCAGCCAAAAAACAGGGTCTGGGGCCAACGTCCTGACTTTC.

This clone was detected only once. The J gene is TRBJ2-1, the V gene TRBV5-1; TRBD2 matches at 14 bases. Germline CDR1 SGHRS, CDR2 YFSETQ. The J segment lost 8 bases and the V segment lost 4 bases, leaving 8 bases of the junction unmatched. The CDR3 has 16 amino acids. The CDR3 region is CASSREGTSGSYEQFF. The CDR3 DNA follows: TGCGCCAGCAGCCGCGAAGGGACTAGCGGGAGTTATGAGCAGTTCTTC.

The rearrangement links TRBV5-1 to TRBJ1-1; D perhaps matches TRBD1 (6 bases). CDR1 SGHRS and CDR2 YFSETQ come from the germline V gene. The CDR3 has 14 amino acids. Trimming pared 4 bases from V and 1 base from J, leaving 11 bases between. In DNA form, the CDR3 reads TGCGCCAGCAGCCTTACAGGGACGAACACTGAAGCTTTCTTT. Translation gives CASSLTGTNTEAFF.

For this clone: At one end, the junction sequence differs from germline, possibly due to a read error. The chain employs TRBV4-1 and TRBJ2-5, with 7 bases matching TRBD1. The CDR3 is made up of 15 amino acids. CDR1 MGHRA and CDR2 YSYEKL come from the germline V gene. CDR3 coding DNA: TGCGCCAGCACCCAATACGGGACAGCTCACGAGACCCAGTACTTC. Translated, it gives CASTQYGTAHETQYF.

This clone was seen just once. This sequence joins TRBV30 and TRBJ1-3; D is ambiguous. Germline-derived CDR1 and CDR2 are GTSNPN and SVGIG (reference sequence). The CDR3 is 11 residues long. V was clipped by 5 bases and J by 4 bases, with 6 bases between them. This chain's CDR3 is CAWEQGNTIYF. CDR3 DNA sequence: TGTGCCTGGGAACAGGGAAACACCATATATTTT.

The chain employs TRBV29-1 and TRBJ2-7; TRBD1 might be the D (6 bases). The V end was cut by 7 bases, the J end by 0 bases, with 10 bases between. Germline V gives CDR1 SQVTM, CDR2 ANQGSEA. The CDR3 has 12 residues. CDR3 sequence (DNA): TGCAGCGCGAAACAGGGCTCCTACGAGCAGTACTTC. The encoded protein is CSAKQGSYEQYF.

The rearrangement links TRBV28 to TRBJ2-6; D perhaps matches TRBD2 (5 bases). Germline V CDR1 and CDR2: MDHEN, SYDVKM. Trimming removed 2 bases from V and 4 bases from J, with 9 bases in between. CDR3 length: 15 residues. This chain's CDR3 is CASSLTGSGANVLTF. The CDR3 region has the DNA TGTGCCAGCAGTTTAACGGGGTCCGGGGCCAACGTCCTGACTTTC.

The chain links TRBV28 to TRBJ2-4; a possible D gene is TRBD1 (6 bases). The CDR3 runs 15 residues. The V and J ends lost 4 bases and 1 base respectively, with 11 bases between them. Per germline, CDR1 MDHEN and CDR2 SYDVKM. In DNA, the CDR3 is TGTGCCAGCAGTTCCTCAGGGGCGGCCAAAAACATTCAGTACTTC. Its protein product is CASSSSGAAKNIQYF.

The chain couples TRBV21-1 to TRBJ2-3; TRBD2 was called by the table and not checked on the DNA. TRBV21-1 represents a pseudogene. This CDR3 region has 13 residues. The CDR3 DNA reads as TGTGCCCACAACCGCGGGAGCACAGATACGCAGTATTTT. Its protein is CAHNRGSTDTQYF.

V and J are TRBV13 and TRBJ1-4; TRBD1 matches 10 bases. Germline CDR1 is PRHDT and CDR2 is FYEKMQ (reference sequence). The CDR3 runs to 15 residues. J was trimmed by 8 bases and V by 0 bases; bases with no gene match: 3. The CDR3 DNA sequence: TGTGCCAGCAGCTTAGGCGGGACAGGGGACGAAAAACTGTTTTTT. Amino acids: CASSLGGTGDEKLFF. The full variable domain, with the rest looked up from reference TRBV13 and TRBJ1-4, is AAGVIQSPRHLIKEKRETATLKCYPIPRHDTVYWYQQGPGQDPQFLISFYEKMQSDKGSIPDRFSAQQFSDYHSELNMSSLELGDSALYFCASSLGGTGDEKLFFGSGTQLSVL.

The rearrangement joins TRBV18 to TRBJ2-3; 7 bases fit TRBD2. This CDR3 comprises 16 residues. The V segment lost 0 bases and the J segment 0 bases; nucleotides outside the gene matches: 3. Germline CDR1 and CDR2: KGHSH and LQKENI. The CDR3 reads CASSPPSSGSTDTQYF. As DNA, the CDR3 is TGTGCCAGCTCACCACCCTCTAGCGGTAGCACAGATACGCAGTATTTT.

V usage is TRBV28 and J usage is TRBJ2-1; 11 nucleotides agree with TRBD2. The CDR3 contains 17 residues. The germline V gene has CDR1 MDHEN and CDR2 SYDVKM. With 7 bases clipped from V and 4 bases from J, the junction kept 12 bases outside the gene matches. CDR3 bases: TGTGCCAGCACCCCTCCACTAGCGGGGGCCCAGTACAATGAGCAGTTCTTC. Amino acids: CASTPPLAGAQYNEQFF.

The chain couples TRBV6-5 to TRBJ2-7; 7 bases match TRBD1. There are 14 residues in the CDR3. Germline V gene sequence: CDR1 MNHEY, CDR2 SVGAGI. J gave up 0 bases and V 7 bases, and 6 bases lay outside the gene matches. This chain's CDR3 is CASTQTGSSYEQYF. The CDR3 region has the DNA TGTGCCAGCACGCAGACAGGGAGCTCCTACGAGCAGTACTTC.

This clone appeared a few times. The V call is TRBV28, the J call TRBJ1-6; perhaps TRBD1 as D (6 bases). CDR3 length: 14 amino acids. Trimming took off 7 bases at V and 8 bases at J, with 15 bases between the two ends. Germline loops: CDR1 MDHEN, CDR2 SYDVKM. The CDR3 nucleotides are TGTGCCAGCACCTCGACAGGAGGAGATTCACCCCTCCACTTT. Translated, it gives CASTSTGGDSPLHF.

The chain carries TRBV2 and TRBJ1-2; D gene uncertain. Trimming pared 5 bases from V and 2 bases from J, leaving 9 bases between. This CDR3 comprises 13 residues. Germline lookup yields CDR1 SNHLY and CDR2 FYNNEI. The CDR3: CASSRRENYGYTF. The DNA of the CDR3 is TGTGCCAGCAGTCGACGGGAAAACTATGGCTACACCTTC.

This clone showed up just once. The genes are TRBV5-1 and TRBJ1-1; the D gene is possibly TRBD1 (6 bases). Germline loops: CDR1 SGHRS, CDR2 YFSETQ. There are 16 residues in the CDR3. V lost 0 bases, J lost 1 base, and 13 bases lay in between. The CDR3 sequence: CASSLVAGVGNTEAFF. Written as DNA, the CDR3 is TGCGCCAGCAGCTTGGTGGCAGGGGTGGGGAACACTGAAGCTTTCTTT.